Here is one TCR beta chain with its context. This CDR3 is built from 16 residues. The V gene's germline CDR1 is LNHDA and CDR2 SQIVND (reference sequence). Trimming removed 3 bases from V and 1 base from J; junction bases left unmatched: 5. The sample comes from a study of blood T cell repertoires in COVID-19. Study context: Spain, Italy and the United States supplied samples that represented acute and convalescent COVID-19. The analysed material was cDNA or gDNA that came from T cells, B-cell-depleted T cells, or PBMCs.

Per the authors' pipeline: Cell counts per sample came from amplifying reference gene primers. Repertoires were generated with immunoSEQ multiplex PCR, while TCRdb's copy carries only in-frame clones and drops some. V and J calls and clone size are copied from that table; D and trimming were computed from the DNA. Among about 260,000 clones, about nine tenths were seen once, and the ten largest hold roughly 2%. The sequence was obtained from a woman aged 45-65 years who had recovered from COVID-19. The sample taken for sequencing was peripheral blood. This chain uses TRBV19 with TRBJ1-5, with TRBD1 matching over 8 bases. The CDR3 DNA follows: TGTGCCAGTAGTATGTGGCAGGGGGCGAGCAATCAGCCCCAGCATTTT. It encodes CASSMWQGASNQPQHF.